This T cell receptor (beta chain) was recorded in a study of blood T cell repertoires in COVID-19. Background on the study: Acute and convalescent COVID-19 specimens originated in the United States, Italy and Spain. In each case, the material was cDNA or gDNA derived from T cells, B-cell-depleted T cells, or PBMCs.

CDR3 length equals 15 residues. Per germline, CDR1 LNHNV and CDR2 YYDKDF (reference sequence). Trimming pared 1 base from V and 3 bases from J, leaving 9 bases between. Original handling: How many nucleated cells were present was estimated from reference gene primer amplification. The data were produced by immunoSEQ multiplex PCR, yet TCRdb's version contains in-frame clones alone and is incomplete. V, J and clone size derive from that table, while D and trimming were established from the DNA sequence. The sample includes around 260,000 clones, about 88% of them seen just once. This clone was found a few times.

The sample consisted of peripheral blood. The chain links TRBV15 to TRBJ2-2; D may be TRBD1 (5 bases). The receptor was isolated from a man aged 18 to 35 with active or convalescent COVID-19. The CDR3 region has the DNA TGTGCCACCAGCAGAGGCGACAGAGACACCGGGGAGCTGTTTTTT. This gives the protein CATSRGDRDTGELFF.